Below are 5 T cell receptor beta chains sequenced from a single sample in a study of T cell responses to AZD1222 COVID-19 vaccine. The data were produced by immunoSEQ multiplex PCR, yet TCRdb's version contains in-frame clones alone and is incomplete. Of over 150,000 clones listed, 88% are singletons. The sample consisted of peripheral blood, taken on day 0 of AZD1222 vaccination. The source is an adult in good health.

This chain connects TRBV5-4 to TRBJ1-1, with a tentative D call TRBD1 (6 bases). This CDR3 has 20 amino acids. Germline CDR1 is SGHNT and CDR2 is YYREEE (reference sequence). V was pared by 4 bases and J by 0 bases, with 28 bases between. The CDR3 DNA is TGTGCCAGCAGCCGGGAGGGCAGGGGCCACCTTCCCCCTATGAACACTGAAGCTTTCTTT. It is translated as CASSREGRGHLPPMNTEAFF. The whole variable domain, filled in from reference TRBV5-4 and TRBJ1-1, reads ETGVTQSPTHLIKTRGQQVTLRCSSQSGHNTVSWYQQALGQGPQFIFQYYREEENGRGNFPPRFSGLQFPNYSSELNVNALELDDSALYLCASSREGRGHLPPMNTEAFFGQGTRLTVV.

This clone was seen only once. The CDR3: CASSFIGSPDEQFF. The CDR3 DNA reads TGTGCCAGCAGCTTTATCGGGAGCCCCGATGAGCAGTTCTTC. The V call is TRBV7-9, the J call TRBJ2-1; maybe TRBD2 (6 bases). Per the germline V gene, CDR1 is SEHNR and CDR2 is FQNEAQ (reference sequence). V was cut by 3 bases and J by 8 bases, with 14 bases left in between. CDR3 length: 14 residues.

This chain joins TRBV5-1 and TRBJ2-5; 9 nucleotides match TRBD2. The V gene's germline CDR1 is SGHRS and CDR2 YFSETQ. Trimming removed 0 bases from V and 0 bases from J; junction bases left unmatched: 3. The CDR3 totals 16 residues. The CDR3 protein is CASSLVPSGNQETQYF. As DNA, the CDR3 is TGCGCCAGCAGCTTGGTTCCTAGCGGGAACCAAGAGACCCAGTACTTC.

This chain connects TRBV6-5 to TRBJ2-1; TRBD1 agrees at 11 bases. Germline V lookup: CDR1 MNHEY, CDR2 SVGAGI. V lost 6 bases and J lost 5; bases outside the gene matches: 3. The CDR3 sequence is 14 residues long. CDR3 sequence: CASRDRGRNNEQFF. The CDR3 bases are TGTGCCAGCAGGGACAGGGGGCGCAACAATGAGCAGTTCTTC.

The rearrangement joins TRBV5-1 to TRBJ1-6; D not resolved. V was pared by 0 bases and J by 5 bases, with 9 bases between. The CDR3 is 15 amino acids. Germline V gene lookup returns CDR1 SGHRS and CDR2 YFSETQ. The CDR3 spells CASSLEGINNSPLHF. In nucleotides, the CDR3 is TGCGCCAGCAGCTTGGAAGGGATCAATAATTCACCCCTCCACTTT. The entire variable domain, with the rest obtained from reference TRBV5-1 and TRBJ1-6, is as follows: KAGVTQTPRYLIKTRGQQVTLSCSPISGHRSVSWYQQTPGQGLQFLFEYFSETQRNKGNFPGRFSGRQFSNSRSEMNVSTLELGDSALYLCASSLEGINNSPLHFGNGTRLTVT.